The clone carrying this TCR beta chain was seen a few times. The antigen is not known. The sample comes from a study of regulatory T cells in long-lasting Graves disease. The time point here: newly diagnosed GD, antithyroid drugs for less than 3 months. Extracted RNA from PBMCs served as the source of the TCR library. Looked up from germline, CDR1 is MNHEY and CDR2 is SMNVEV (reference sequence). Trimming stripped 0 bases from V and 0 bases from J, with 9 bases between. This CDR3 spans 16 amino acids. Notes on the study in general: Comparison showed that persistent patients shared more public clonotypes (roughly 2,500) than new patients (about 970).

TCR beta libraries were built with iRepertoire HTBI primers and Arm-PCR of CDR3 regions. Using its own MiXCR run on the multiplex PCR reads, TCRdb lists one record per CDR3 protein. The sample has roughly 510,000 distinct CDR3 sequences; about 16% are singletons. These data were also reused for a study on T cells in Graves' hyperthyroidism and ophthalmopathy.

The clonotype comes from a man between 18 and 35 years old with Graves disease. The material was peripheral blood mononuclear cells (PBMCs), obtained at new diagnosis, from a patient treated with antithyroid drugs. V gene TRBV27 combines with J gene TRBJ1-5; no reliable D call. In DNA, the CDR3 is TGTGCCAGCAGTTTATCGTTCAGTTATAGCAATCAGCCCCAGCATTTT. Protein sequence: CASSLSFSYSNQPQHF.